This T cell receptor (beta chain) was found in a study of T-cell memory formation after mild COVID-19. V was pared by 7 bases and J by 2 bases, with 14 bases between. Germline CDR1 and CDR2: DFQATT and SNEGSKA (reference sequence). The CDR3 sequence is 13 residues long. This clonotype was seen a handful of times. From the 5' RACE reads, TCRdb called clonotypes with MiXCR, one entry per CDR3 protein. Of a few hundred thousand distinct CDR3 sequences listed, approximately 15% are singletons. The sequencing input was PBMCs or a T cell subset sorted from them (not recorded which). This clonotype was sampled from a man between 18 and 29 years old who had mild COVID-19 (a few samples of this study predate the infection). Cell type and time point are not known. This chain joins TRBV20-1 and TRBJ1-1, with a weak D call TRBD1 (6 bases). The CDR3: CSGKTGTNTEAFF. The DNA for the CDR3 is TGCAGTGGGAAGACCGGGACAAACACTGAAGCTTTCTTT.